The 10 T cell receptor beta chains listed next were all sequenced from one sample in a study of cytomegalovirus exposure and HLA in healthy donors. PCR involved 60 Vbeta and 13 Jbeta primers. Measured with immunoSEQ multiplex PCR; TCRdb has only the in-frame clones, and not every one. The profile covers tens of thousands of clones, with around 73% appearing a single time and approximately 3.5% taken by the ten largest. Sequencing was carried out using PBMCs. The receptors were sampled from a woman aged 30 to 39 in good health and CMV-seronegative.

The CDR3 loop is CSAYNNYGYTF. In DNA form, the CDR3 reads TGCAGTGCTTACAATAACTATGGCTACACCTTC. The chain links TRBV20-1 to TRBJ1-2; no clear D gene. Trimming took 5 bases from V and 1 from J, leaving 5 bases between them. Germline V lookup: CDR1 DFQATT, CDR2 SNEGSKA (reference sequence). The CDR3 runs to 11 residues.

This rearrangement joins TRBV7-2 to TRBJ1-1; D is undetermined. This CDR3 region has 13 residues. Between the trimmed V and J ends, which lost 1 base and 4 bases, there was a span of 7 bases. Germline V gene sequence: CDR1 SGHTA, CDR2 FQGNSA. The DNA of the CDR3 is TGTGCCAGCAGCTTAGAGTTGAGCACTGAAGCTTTCTTT. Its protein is CASSLELSTEAFF.

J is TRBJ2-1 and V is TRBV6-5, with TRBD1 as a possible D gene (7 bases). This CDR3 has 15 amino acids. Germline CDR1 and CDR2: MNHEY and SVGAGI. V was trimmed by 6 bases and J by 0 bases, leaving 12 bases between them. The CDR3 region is CASREGASSYNEQFF. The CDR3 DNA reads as TGTGCCAGCAGGGAGGGGGCGAGCTCCTACAATGAGCAGTTCTTC.

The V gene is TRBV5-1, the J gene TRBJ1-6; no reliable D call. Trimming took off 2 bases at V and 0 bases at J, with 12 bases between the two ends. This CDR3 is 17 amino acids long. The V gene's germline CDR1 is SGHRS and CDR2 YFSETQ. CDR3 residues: CASSFGSPTSYNSPLHF. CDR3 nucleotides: TGCGCCAGCAGCTTTGGGAGCCCAACCTCCTATAATTCACCCCTCCACTTT.

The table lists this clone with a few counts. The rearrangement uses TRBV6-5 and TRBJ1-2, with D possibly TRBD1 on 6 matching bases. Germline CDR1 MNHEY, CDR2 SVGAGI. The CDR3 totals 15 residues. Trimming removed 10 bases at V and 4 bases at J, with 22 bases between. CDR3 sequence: CATYTGTSPLYGYTF. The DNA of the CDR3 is TGTGCCACCTACACCGGGACATCGCCCCTCTATGGCTACACCTTC.

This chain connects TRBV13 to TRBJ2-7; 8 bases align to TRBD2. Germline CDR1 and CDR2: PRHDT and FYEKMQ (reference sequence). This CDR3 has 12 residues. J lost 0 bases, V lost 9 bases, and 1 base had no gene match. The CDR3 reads CASTSGSYEQYF. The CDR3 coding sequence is TGTGCCAGTACTAGCGGCTCCTACGAGCAGTACTTC.

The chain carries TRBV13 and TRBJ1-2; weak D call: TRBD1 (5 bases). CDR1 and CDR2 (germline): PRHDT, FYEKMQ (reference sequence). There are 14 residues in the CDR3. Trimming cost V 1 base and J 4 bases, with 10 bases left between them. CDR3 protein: CASSLVGAVYGYTF. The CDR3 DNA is TGTGCCAGCAGCTTAGTTGGGGCGGTCTATGGCTACACCTTC.

CDR3 DNA: TGTGCCATCAGTGAGTCCCAGACTAGCGGGACCACAGATACGCAGTATTTT. It encodes CAISESQTSGTTDTQYF. The V and J genes are TRBV10-3 and TRBJ2-3, with TRBD2 matching over 11 bases. The CDR3 length is 17 residues. V lost 0 bases to trimming and J lost 2 bases; unmatched junction nucleotides: 4. Germline-derived CDR1 and CDR2 are ENHRY and SYGVKD.

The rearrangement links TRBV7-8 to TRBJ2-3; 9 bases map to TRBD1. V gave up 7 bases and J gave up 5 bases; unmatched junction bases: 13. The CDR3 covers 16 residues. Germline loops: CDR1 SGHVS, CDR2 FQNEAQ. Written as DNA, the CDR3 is TGTGCCAGCACCCCTCTCGGACAGGGGCGTGAAGATACGCAGTATTTT. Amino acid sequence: CASTPLGQGREDTQYF.

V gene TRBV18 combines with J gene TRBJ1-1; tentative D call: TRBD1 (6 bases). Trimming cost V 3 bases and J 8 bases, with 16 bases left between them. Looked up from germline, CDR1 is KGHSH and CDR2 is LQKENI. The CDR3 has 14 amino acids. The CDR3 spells CASSPYREDREAFF. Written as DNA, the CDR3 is TGTGCCAGCTCACCCTACCGTGAAGACAGGGAAGCTTTCTTT.